The 20 T cell receptor beta chains reported below all come from one sample, sequenced in a study of CD8 T cells in ankylosing spondylitis. TCRdb processed the 5' RACE reads anew with MiXCR; each CDR3 protein has one entry. The sample contains 24,000 or so distinct CDR3 sequences, about an eighth of which appear only once. Sequenced input: blood. The receptors originated from a male donor with ankylosing spondylitis or in good health (not recorded which).

This clonotype was seen repeatedly, ten times or more. The chain links TRBV20-1 to TRBJ2-3; 9 bases align to TRBD2. The V and J ends lost 6 bases and 2 bases, in that order; junction bases with no gene match: 3. CDR1 is DFQATT, CDR2 SNEGSKA, per germline (reference sequence). CDR3 size: 13 residues. CDR3 sequence: CSASGRFTDTQYF. CDR3 DNA sequence: TGCAGTGCCAGCGGGAGGTTCACAGATACGCAGTATTTT.

This chain connects TRBV7-9 to TRBJ2-2, with no clear D. Germline-derived CDR1 and CDR2 are SEHNR and FQNEAQ (reference sequence). V was clipped by 1 base and J by 4 bases, with 7 bases between them. The CDR3 runs to 14 residues. DNA of the CDR3: TGTGCCAGCAGCTTAGTTTCGGGCACCGGGGAGCTGTTTTTT. It yields the protein CASSLVSGTGELFF.

This clonotype occurred many times. The chain is built from TRBV12-3 or TRBV12-4 and TRBJ2-1, with D possibly being TRBD2 (5 bases). V shed 3 bases and J shed 6 bases, with 9 bases lying between them. The CDR3 spans 13 residues. CDR3 region: CASSFLGGNEQFF. Here the CDR3 DNA reads TGTGCCAGCAGTTTTTTAGGAGGCAATGAGCAGTTCTTC.

This clonotype was counted at least ten times. The chain recombines TRBV7-9 with TRBJ1-1; TRBD1 agrees at 7 bases. The length of the CDR3 is 14 residues. The V gene's germline CDR1 is SEHNR and CDR2 FQNEAQ (reference sequence). V shed 5 bases, J shed 6 bases, and the junction held 9 bases outside the gene matches. In nucleotides, the CDR3 is TGTGCCAGCAGCCACAGGGGAGTAAGGGCTGAAGCTTTCTTT. This translates into CASSHRGVRAEAFF.

The chain combines TRBV20-1 with TRBJ2-3; tentatively, D is TRBD1 (5 bases). This CDR3 has 14 amino acids. Trimming shortened V by 0 bases and J by 2 bases, and 9 bases separated the two germline ends. The germline CDR1 and CDR2 sequences are DFQATT and SNEGSKA (reference sequence). The CDR3, as DNA: TGCAGTGCTAGAGACAGGGTATCCACAGATACGCAGTATTTT. It yields the protein CSARDRVSTDTQYF.

Ten or more counts support this clonotype. V gene TRBV15 combines with J gene TRBJ2-2; D remains unclear. The CDR3 length is 15 residues. V lost 0 bases and J lost 1, with 6 bases in between. CDR1 LNHNV and CDR2 YYDKDF come from the germline V gene (reference sequence). The CDR3: CATSRDRENTGELFF. For the CDR3, the DNA is TGTGCCACCAGCAGAGATAGGGAGAACACCGGGGAGCTGTTTTTT.

The table lists this clonotype with many counts. The chain recombines TRBV20-1 with TRBJ2-7; tentatively, D is TRBD1 (7 bases). The CDR3 is 13 amino acids. The V and J ends lost 1 base and 6 bases respectively, with 13 bases between them. Germline V CDR1 and CDR2: DFQATT, SNEGSKA (reference sequence). The CDR3 coding sequence is TGCAGTGCTAGAGGCAGGGGGGACCTCGAGCAGTACTTC. Its protein product is CSARGRGDLEQYF.

The table lists this clonotype with a few counts. CDR3 in amino acids: CSARDPIKKNIQYF. DNA for the CDR3: TGCAGTGCTAGAGATCCCATCAAGAAAAACATTCAGTACTTC. The V call is TRBV20-1, the J call TRBJ2-4; D is uncertain. V was cut by 0 bases and J by 4 bases, with 10 bases left in between. Germline CDR1 reads DFQATT; CDR2 reads SNEGSKA (reference sequence). This CDR3 has 14 amino acids.

The table lists this clonotype with many counts. V and J are TRBV5-1 and TRBJ2-3, with 9 bases aligning to TRBD2. Germline-derived CDR1 and CDR2 are SGHRS and YFSETQ. The CDR3 loop spans 15 amino acids. V lost 0 bases, J lost 4 bases, and 3 bases stayed unmatched. The CDR3 spells CASSLGGLASDTQYF. CDR3 in DNA: TGCGCCAGCAGCTTGGGGGGACTAGCTTCAGATACGCAGTATTTT.

As to this clonotype: At one end, the junction sequence differs from germline, possibly due to a read error. The genes are TRBV29-1 and TRBJ2-3, with D tentatively TRBD2 (5 bases). Germline V gene lookup returns CDR1 SQVTM and CDR2 ANQGSEA. The CDR3 has 13 amino acids. DNA for the CDR3: TGCAGCGTTAAAGAGTCCGGGGCAGATACGCAGTATTTT. This translates into CSVKESGADTQYF.

V gene TRBV7-9 combines with J gene TRBJ2-2; D unresolved. CDR1 and CDR2 (germline): SEHNR, FQNEAQ (reference sequence). CDR3 length: 14 residues. Trimming took off 6 bases at V and 4 bases at J, with 12 bases between the two ends. This CDR3 reads CASSPRTGTGELFF. The CDR3 bases are TGTGCCAGCAGTCCCCGGACGGGCACCGGGGAGCTGTTTTTT.

This clonotype was found many times. The V and J genes are TRBV6-6 and TRBJ2-2; 7 bases are shared with TRBD2. Germline trimming cut 2 bases from V and 5 bases from J; bases unmatched to any gene: 11. Germline assignment: CDR1 MNHNY and CDR2 SVGAGI (reference sequence). The CDR3 contains 17 residues. The CDR3 sequence: CASSYLRAGDGTGELFF. CDR3 sequence (DNA): TGTGCCAGCAGTTACCTTAGGGCGGGAGATGGAACCGGGGAGCTGTTTTTT.

This clonotype came up many times. This chain joins TRBV11-2 and TRBJ2-7; 7 positions match TRBD2. The CDR3 is 15 amino acids. J gave up 2 bases and V 1 base, and 5 bases lay outside the gene matches. Germline-derived CDR1 and CDR2 are SGHAT and FQNNGV. The CDR3 sequence: CASSLVGGKAYEQYF. The CDR3 nucleotides read TGTGCCAGCAGCTTAGTGGGGGGGAAAGCCTACGAGCAGTACTTC. Full variable domain (missing parts from reference TRBV11-2 and TRBJ2-7): EAGVAQSPRYKIIEKRQSVAFWCNPISGHATLYWYQQILGQGPKLLIQFQNNGVVDDSQLPKDRFSAERLKGVDSTLKIQPAKLEDSAVYLCASSLVGGKAYEQYFGPGTRLTVT.

This clonotype was recorded many times. V usage is TRBV4-2 and J usage is TRBJ2-2; 10 bases are shared with TRBD2. The germline gives CDR1 LGHNA, CDR2 YNFKEQ. J was trimmed by 5 bases and V by 0 bases; bases with no gene match: 9. The CDR3 runs to 18 residues. CDR3 coding DNA: TGTGCCAGCAGCCAAGATCCAGCGGGAGGGCCGTGGACCGGGGAGCTGTTTTTT. Protein: CASSQDPAGGPWTGELFF.

There are many counts of this clonotype. The J gene is TRBJ2-1, the V gene TRBV4-3; D uncertain. The CDR3 spans 14 residues. Trimming removed 0 bases from V and 6 bases from J, with 9 bases in between. Germline CDR1 reads LGHNA; CDR2 reads YSLEER. CDR3 in DNA: TGCGCCAGCAGCCAAGATCGGTGGGGCAATGAGCAGTTCTTC. This gives the protein CASSQDRWGNEQFF.

In its sample, this clonotype was seen a few times. This chain uses TRBV7-2 with TRBJ1-4, with D unresolved. The CDR3 runs to 15 residues. Trimming left V 1 base short and J 7 bases short, with 13 bases between. CDR1 and CDR2 (germline): SGHTA, FQGNSA. CDR3 sequence reads: CASSLDVPAGEKLFF. CDR3 DNA sequence: TGTGCCAGCAGCTTAGACGTCCCGGCTGGTGAAAAACTGTTTTTT. Filled out from reference TRBV7-2 and TRBJ1-4, the complete variable domain reads GAGVSQSPSNKVTEKGKDVELRCDPISGHTALYWYRQSLGQGLEFLIYFQGNSAPDKSGLPSDRFSAERTGGSVSTLTIQRTQQEDSAVYLCASSLDVPAGEKLFFGSGTQLSVL.

The chain is built from TRBV7-2 and TRBJ1-1, with 8 bases aligning to TRBD1. The CDR3 contains 15 residues. J lost 0 bases, V lost 1 base, and 1 base had no gene match. Germline V lookup: CDR1 SGHTA, CDR2 FQGNSA. This CDR3 reads CASSLGQGMNTEAFF. The CDR3 DNA reads as TGTGCCAGCAGCTTAGGACAGGGGATGAACACTGAAGCTTTCTTT.

This clonotype has at least ten counts. The DNA for the CDR3 is TGTGCCAGCAGTTACTTCACAGATACGCAGTATTTT. This encodes CASSYFTDTQYF. The rearrangement uses TRBV6-2 or TRBV6-3 and TRBJ2-3; D not resolved. The CDR3 loop spans 12 amino acids. Germline V gene sequence: CDR1 MNHEY, CDR2 SVGEGT. The ends were cut back, 1 base at V and 2 bases at J, with 1 base in the middle.

The chain uses TRBV3-1 and TRBJ2-2, with TRBD2 as a possible D gene (5 bases). Germline loops: CDR1 LGHDT, CDR2 YNNKEL (reference sequence). The CDR3 spans 16 residues. The V end lost 1 base, the J end lost 0 bases, and 9 bases lay between the germline ends. In nucleotides, the CDR3 is TGTGCCAGCAGCCAAGCGGTCGGGACGAACACCGGGGAGCTGTTTTTT. Translated, it gives CASSQAVGTNTGELFF. The whole variable domain, remainder taken from reference TRBV3-1 and TRBJ2-2, is DTAVSQTPKYLVTQMGNDKSIKCEQNLGHDTMYWYKQDSKKFLKIMFSYNNKELIINETVPNRFSPKSPDKAHLNLHINSLELGDSAVYFCASSQAVGTNTGELFFGEGSRLTVL.

This clonotype was observed many times. V gene TRBV7-2 combines with J gene TRBJ2-2; tentatively, D is TRBD1 (5 bases). This CDR3 has 17 amino acids. Trimming removed 1 base at V and 4 bases at J, with 16 bases between. CDR1 SGHTA and CDR2 FQGNSA come from the germline V gene. CDR3 protein: CASSLEPAGKVTGELFF. The CDR3 nucleotides are TGTGCCAGCAGCTTAGAACCGGCAGGGAAGGTCACCGGGGAGCTGTTTTTT. Full variable domain (missing parts from reference TRBV7-2 and TRBJ2-2): GAGVSQSPSNKVTEKGKDVELRCDPISGHTALYWYRQSLGQGLEFLIYFQGNSAPDKSGLPSDRFSAERTGGSVSTLTIQRTQQEDSAVYLCASSLEPAGKVTGELFFGEGSRLTVL.